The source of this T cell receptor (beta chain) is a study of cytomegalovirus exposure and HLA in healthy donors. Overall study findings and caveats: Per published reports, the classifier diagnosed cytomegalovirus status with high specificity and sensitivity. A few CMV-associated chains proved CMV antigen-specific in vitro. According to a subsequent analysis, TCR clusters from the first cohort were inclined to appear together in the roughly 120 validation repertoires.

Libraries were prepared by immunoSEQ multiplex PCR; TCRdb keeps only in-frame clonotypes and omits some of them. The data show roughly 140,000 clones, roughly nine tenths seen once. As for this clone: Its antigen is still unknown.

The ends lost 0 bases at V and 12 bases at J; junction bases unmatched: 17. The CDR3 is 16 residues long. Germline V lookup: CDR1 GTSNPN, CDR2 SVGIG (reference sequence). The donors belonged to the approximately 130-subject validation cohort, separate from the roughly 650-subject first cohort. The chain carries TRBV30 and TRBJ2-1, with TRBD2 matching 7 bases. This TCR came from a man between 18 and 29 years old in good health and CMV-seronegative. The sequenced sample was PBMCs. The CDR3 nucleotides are TGTGCCTGGAGTGTACTACATAGGGCGGGGGAGGCAAGGCAGTTCTTC. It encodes CAWSVLHRAGEARQFF.